This T cell receptor (beta chain) was profiled in a study of cytomegalovirus exposure and HLA in healthy donors. Regarding the study as a whole: The authors listed 150 or so TCR beta chains as cytomegalovirus-associated. According to an earlier analysis, most TCR beta V segments yielded productive rearrangements about 90% or about 30% of the time.

Each donor was healthy, and each was a bone marrow donor. A remark on this clone: What it binds is unknown.

Germline CDR1 reads SGHKS; CDR2 reads YYEKEE (reference sequence). Unmatched junction bases numbered 6, after V lost 0 bases and J lost 9 bases. The CDR3 loop spans 14 amino acids. PCR involved 60 Vbeta and 13 Jbeta primers. Some clones are missing from TCRdb's copy, which holds only in-frame ones; the method was immunoSEQ multiplex PCR. The sample lists 250,000 or so clones, more than 70% seen once, with 1.3% in the top ten. The chain employs TRBV5-5 and TRBJ1-1, with TRBD1 identical over 9 bases. The sequenced sample consisted of PBMCs. The receptor comes from a human donor in good health. CDR3 DNA sequence: TGTGCCAGCAGCTTGGGGACAGGGGAACCTAAAGCTTTCTTT. Its translation: CASSLGTGEPKAFF.